The 4 T cell receptor beta chains below all came from one sample that was sequenced in a study of CD8+CD57+ T cells in acquired aplastic anemia. TCR beta VDJ combinations and CDR3 sequences were profiled from genomic DNA. TCRdb recomputed calls from the reads with MiXCR, one row per CDR3 protein. Of a few hundred thousand distinct CDR3 sequences listed, under 60% are singletons. Sequenced patients had shown CD8+CD57+ cell expansion by flow cytometry. Sequencing used sorted CD4+, CD8+, or CD8+CD57+ T cells (not recorded which) from PBMCs. These receptor sequences come from a human donor with aplastic anemia.

This clonotype occurred many times. The CDR3 loop reads CASREGSGHLNYGYTF. The CDR3 bases are TGTGCCAGCAGGGAGGGGTCGGGACACCTGAACTATGGCTACACCTTC. This rearrangement joins TRBV6-5 to TRBJ1-2, with a weak D call TRBD1 (6 bases). CDR1 and CDR2 (germline): MNHEY, SVGAGI. Deletions cut 6 bases from V and 2 bases from J, with 19 bases between. The length of the CDR3 is 16 residues.

The chain links TRBV25-1 to TRBJ2-7; perhaps TRBD2 as D (6 bases). The V gene lost 4 bases and the J gene lost 3 bases, with 7 bases spanning the gap. Germline CDR1 reads MGHDK; CDR2 reads SYGVNS. This CDR3 contains 12 residues. CDR3 sequence (DNA): TGTGCCAGCAGTGGGGACTTCTACGAGCAGTACTTC. Residues: CASSGDFYEQYF.

Many counts were recorded for this clonotype. The V and J genes are TRBV29-1 and TRBJ1-4; D not resolved. Trimming removed 3 bases at V and 7 bases at J, with 18 bases between. This CDR3 has 15 amino acids. Germline loops: CDR1 SQVTM, CDR2 ANQGSEA. The CDR3: CSVDVRTGEREKLFF. The CDR3 DNA reads TGCAGCGTTGATGTGAGGACCGGAGAGCGTGAAAAACTGTTTTTT.

This clonotype was observed at least ten times. This chain links TRBV5-1 with TRBJ2-2, with D maybe TRBD1 (6 bases). The length of the CDR3 is 15 residues. Germline-derived CDR1 and CDR2 are SGHRS and YFSETQ. Trimming took 0 bases from V and 1 from J, leaving 7 bases between them. The CDR3 bases are TGCGCCAGCAGCTTGGTACAGGGGAACACCGGGGAGCTGTTTTTT. This gives the protein CASSLVQGNTGELFF.